Shown below are 20 T cell receptor beta chains from a single sample sequenced in a study of blood T cells in healthy people across ages. The second PCR ran about 6 to 12 cycles with a sample-barcoded 5' primer and J-beta primers. TCRdb re-called the 5' RACE reads through MiXCR, storing one row per CDR3 protein. The table shows over a million distinct CDR3 sequences, with under 55% occurring only once. The specimen was blood. The receptor set was obtained from a woman in her late teens or twenties in good health.

The V call is TRBV29-1, the J call TRBJ2-3, with TRBD2 matching 8 bases. Losses at the gene ends were 6 bases for V and 3 bases for J; bases not matched to a gene: 5. Germline lookup yields CDR1 SQVTM and CDR2 ANQGSEA. CDR3 size: 13 residues. The CDR3 DNA follows: TGCAGCGTGCCACGGGAGGGGACAGATACGCAGTATTTT. It specifies CSVPREGTDTQYF.

This sequence joins TRBV21-1 and TRBJ2-7. TRBV21-1 is listed as a pseudogene. CDR3 size: 12 residues. The DNA for the CDR3 is TGTGCCAGCAGTAAGACATCTTACGAGCAGTACTTC. Translating gives CASSKTSYEQYF.

The table lists this clonotype with a few counts. CDR3 sequence: CASSPGLTSYNEQFF. CDR3 DNA: TGCGCCAGCAGCCCAGGACTTACCTCCTACAATGAGCAGTTCTTC. The chain couples TRBV4-3 to TRBJ2-1; the D gene is possibly TRBD2 (5 bases). This CDR3 spans 15 amino acids. Germline-derived CDR1 and CDR2 are LGHNA and YSLEER. V was cut by 4 bases and J by 0 bases, with 10 bases left in between.

This clonotype has more than one count but fewer than ten. The rearrangement joins TRBV4-2 to TRBJ2-3; 7 bases are shared with TRBD2. Germline-derived CDR1 and CDR2 are LGHNA and YNFKEQ. V was pared by 0 bases and J by 2 bases, with 8 bases of the junction left unmatched. The length of the CDR3 is 17 residues. The CDR3 coding sequence is TGTGCCAGCAGCCAAGAACCGCCTAGCGGCTACACAGATACGCAGTATTTT. Protein: CASSQEPPSGYTDTQYF.

This clonotype has only a few counts. The chain combines TRBV7-2 with TRBJ2-7; D possibly corresponds to TRBD2 (6 bases). Trimming stripped 6 bases from V and 4 bases from J, with 19 bases between. The CDR3 covers 15 residues. Looked up from germline, CDR1 is SGHTA and CDR2 is FQGNSA. The CDR3 region has the DNA TGTGCCAGCAGTCCCGGCGGGGCGCTTTCTTACGAGCAGTACTTC. Its protein is CASSPGGALSYEQYF.

V usage is TRBV6-6 and J usage is TRBJ1-4, with 9 bases that match TRBD1. Trimming at V came to 4 bases and at J to 6 bases, leaving 3 bases not matched to a gene. The CDR3 runs 14 residues. Germline CDR1 and CDR2: MNHNY and SVGAGI (reference sequence). The CDR3 DNA is TGTGCCAGCAGTTCACAGGGGGCTTATGAAAAACTGTTTTTT. It is translated as CASSSQGAYEKLFF.

This clonotype came up a few times. This chain uses TRBV12-3 or TRBV12-4 with TRBJ1-2, with 7 positions matching TRBD1. The CDR3 runs to 15 residues. With 5 bases clipped from V and 4 bases from J, the junction kept 10 bases outside the gene matches. This chain's CDR3 is CASSPRTGRGYGYTF. As DNA, the CDR3 is TGTGCCAGCAGTCCCCGGACAGGCAGGGGCTATGGCTACACCTTC.

This chain connects TRBV7-9 to TRBJ1-2; TRBD1 agrees at 11 bases. This CDR3 spans 17 amino acids. The V and J ends lost 5 bases and 6 bases, in that order; junction bases with no gene match: 14. Germline V CDR1 and CDR2: SEHNR, FQNEAQ (reference sequence). CDR3 nucleotides: TGTGCCAGCAGCCAGGGGACAGGGGGAATATTCTCAGATGGCTACACCTTC. This codes for CASSQGTGGIFSDGYTF.

This clonotype was counted a few times. The rearrangement links TRBV5-6 to TRBJ2-3; TRBD2 matches 10 bases. The ends lost 1 base at V and 1 base at J; junction bases unmatched: 3. The CDR3 sequence is 16 residues long. In germline, CDR1 is SGHDT, CDR2 YYEEEE. The CDR3 DNA is TGTGCCAGCAGCTTGTTTGGGACTAGCGGCACAGATACGCAGTATTTT. Its protein product is CASSLFGTSGTDTQYF.

This clonotype occurred a few times. The genes are TRBV11-2 and TRBJ2-2, with TRBD2 as a possible D gene (6 bases). Germline values: CDR1 SGHAT, CDR2 FQNNGV. V lost 6 bases to trimming and J lost 7 bases, with 27 bases between them. The CDR3 covers 18 residues. The CDR3 reads CASRPGSWEARESGELFF. The CDR3 DNA sequence: TGTGCCAGCAGGCCAGGATCGTGGGAGGCGCGAGAGAGCGGGGAGCTGTTTTTT.

The chain links TRBV4-3 to TRBJ1-3; 7 bases fit TRBD1. Germline V gene lookup returns CDR1 LGHNA and CDR2 YSLEER. After removal of 5 bases from V and 4 bases from J, the junction contained 5 bases not matched to a gene. The CDR3 runs 14 residues. For the CDR3, the DNA is TGCGCCAGCAGCACCCGGGACAGAGGAAACACCATATATTTT. Its translation is CASSTRDRGNTIYF.

The chain couples TRBV6-2 or TRBV6-3 to TRBJ1-2; TRBD1 matches 7 bases. Germline V CDR1 and CDR2: MNHEY, SVGEGT. Losses at the gene ends were 2 bases for V and 1 base for J; bases not matched to a gene: 7. The CDR3 is made up of 16 amino acids. CDR3 DNA: TGTGCCAGCAGTTACGCCGGGACAGTCCGTAACTATGGCTACACCTTC. This encodes CASSYAGTVRNYGYTF.

The chain joins TRBV12-3 or TRBV12-4 to TRBJ2-3; D might be TRBD2 (6 bases). The CDR3 length is 16 residues. The V end was cut by 6 bases, the J end by 5 bases, with 21 bases between. CDR3 DNA: TGTGCCAGCAGCTTGGGGCGGCGGGGCAGGATAGATACGCAGTATTTT. Amino acid sequence: CASSLGRRGRIDTQYF.

This clonotype was counted only a few times. The junction and the germline gene differ at one end; a read error may be behind it. The chain links TRBV7-9 to TRBJ2-7, with D perhaps TRBD1 or TRBD2 (5 bases each). Germline lookup yields CDR1 SEHNR and CDR2 FQNEAQ (reference sequence). This CDR3 has 17 residues. The CDR3 spells CASSLARFRETSYGQYF. The CDR3 DNA reads as TGTGCCAGCAGCTTAGCGCGTTTCAGGGAGACGTCCTACGGGCAGTACTTC.

In this sample, this clonotype turned up a few times. V is TRBV10-3 and J is TRBJ2-3; maybe TRBD1 (6 bases). With 2 bases removed from V and 8 bases from J, the gap between germline ends came to 8 bases. This CDR3 spans 12 amino acids. The germline V gene encodes CDR1 ENHRY and CDR2 SYGVKD. The CDR3 nucleotides read TGTGCCATCAGTGAGGTGGGGGCTACGCAGTATTTT. Translated: CAISEVGATQYF.

This clonotype was counted many times. The chain combines TRBV6-1 with TRBJ2-3, with TRBD2 identical over 8 bases. The CDR3 covers 15 residues. V dropped 1 base and J dropped 3; count of bases not matched to a gene: 3. Germline CDR1 is MNHNS and CDR2 is SASEGT. CDR3: CASSEGRGETDTQYF. CDR3 bases: TGTGCCAGCAGTGAAGGGCGGGGGGAGACAGATACGCAGTATTTT.

This clonotype was counted between two and nine times. The chain employs TRBV15 and TRBJ1-2, with D perhaps matching TRBD1 (5 bases). This CDR3 spans 14 amino acids. V gave up 0 bases and J gave up 8 bases, with 13 bases separating them. Per germline, CDR1 LNHNV and CDR2 YYDKDF (reference sequence). The CDR3 DNA follows: TGTGCCACCAGCAGAGAGGGAGGGACTAGGGGCTACACCTTC. Translated: CATSREGGTRGYTF.

The J gene is TRBJ2-5, the V gene TRBV20-1; D might be TRBD2 (6 bases). V lost 6 bases and J 5 bases, leaving 22 bases between the germline ends. The length of the CDR3 is 15 residues. Germline values: CDR1 DFQATT, CDR2 SNEGSKA (reference sequence). The CDR3 here is CSAESSGLEVETQYF. CDR3 coding DNA: TGCAGTGCGGAGTCCAGCGGGTTAGAGGTGGAGACCCAGTACTTC.

This clonotype was observed a handful of times. The rearrangement links TRBV7-8 to TRBJ2-5; no definite D call. The J call is doubtful: the DNA matches TRBJ2-7 better. CDR1 and CDR2 (germline): SGHVS, FQNEAQ. The CDR3 is 14 residues long. This CDR3 reads CASSLSPWDGEQYF. CDR3 nucleotide sequence: TGTGCCAGCAGCTTATCCCCCTGGGATGGCGAGCAGTACTTC.

This clonotype has just a few counts. A much larger clone lies a single base off, so this may be a read error. This chain links TRBV16 with TRBJ1-5; D unresolved. Germline V gene sequence: CDR1 KGHSY, CDR2 FQNENV. The CDR3 runs to 14 residues. CDR3 sequence reads: CASSQSNSNHPQHF. As DNA, the CDR3 is TGTGCCAGCAGCCAATCCAATAGCAATCACCCCCAGCATTTT.